The subject of this entry is one TCR beta chain. These data are taken from a study of OX40 agonist ivuxolimab in advanced cancers. Method: immunoSEQ multiplex PCR; TCRdb's copy keeps in-frame clones and lacks some. The data hold under 100,000 clones, with 89% observed a single time. The germline V gene encodes CDR1 MNHEY and CDR2 SVGAGI. The CDR3 covers 13 residues. Deletions cut 2 bases from V and 4 bases from J, with 6 bases between. The TCR was taken from an adult with an advanced solid tumor such as melanoma, head and neck, liver or kidney cancer. The sequences come from CD4+ or CD8+ T cells sorted from blood, collected in a trial of the OX40 agonist ivuxolimab. This rearrangement joins TRBV6-5 to TRBJ1-3; TRBD1 is a possible D gene (5 bases). The CDR3 sequence: CASSYAGGNTIYF. The DNA of the CDR3 is TGTGCCAGCAGTTACGCAGGGGGAAACACCATATATTTT.